One sample yielded the 9 T cell receptor beta chains listed below, sequenced in a study of shared clonotypes between healthy human individuals. Method: immunoSEQ multiplex PCR; TCRdb's copy keeps in-frame clones and lacks some. The sample yields 2.3 million or so clones, 85% to 95% seen once. Material: naive CD4+ T cells from PBMCs. The subset: CD45RA+ positively selected. The receptors come from a man younger than 35 in good health. Some clones in this sample may be carry-over from other donors' samples.

V gene TRBV6-6 combines with J gene TRBJ1-5, with D perhaps matching TRBD1 (5 bases). Germline V gene lookup returns CDR1 MNHNY and CDR2 SVGAGI (reference sequence). The CDR3 contains 15 residues. Deletions cut 5 bases from V and 6 bases from J, with 17 bases between. CDR3 sequence reads: CASSNQGARSQPQHF. CDR3 sequence (DNA): TGTGCCAGCAGTAACCAGGGCGCCAGGAGTCAGCCCCAGCATTTT.

The chain recombines TRBV10-3 with TRBJ2-7, with TRBD1 matching 9 bases. The length of the CDR3 is 14 residues. Trimming took 2 bases from V and 4 from J; bases not matched to a gene: 3. CDR1 ENHRY and CDR2 SYGVKD come from the germline V gene. The CDR3 nucleotides read TGTGCCATCAGTGAGGGGGACAGGGCTTACGAGCAGTACTTC. Translation gives CAISEGDRAYEQYF.

This chain uses TRBV28 with TRBJ2-3; D not resolved. The CDR3 is 13 residues long. The V end was cut by 6 bases, the J end by 4 bases, with 11 bases between. From germline, CDR1 is MDHEN and CDR2 SYDVKM. In nucleotides, the CDR3 is TGTGCCAGCAGGATACCCCATTCAGATACGCAGTATTTT. Amino acid sequence: CASRIPHSDTQYF. Complete variable domain (other parts from reference TRBV28 and TRBJ2-3): DVKVTQSSRYLVKRTGEKVFLECVQDMDHENMFWYRQDPGLGLRLIYFSYDVKMKEKGDIPEGYSVSREKKERFSLILESASTNQTSMYLCASRIPHSDTQYFGPGTRLTVL.

The chain employs TRBV7-9 and TRBJ1-5; D perhaps matches TRBD1 (5 bases). Trimming left V 5 bases short and J 7 bases short, with 15 bases between. CDR3 length: 14 residues. Germline values: CDR1 SEHNR, CDR2 FQNEAQ (reference sequence). CDR3: CASSPPGRDQPQHF. Written as DNA, the CDR3 is TGTGCCAGCAGCCCCCCGGGAAGGGACCAGCCCCAGCATTTT.

This chain links TRBV11-3 with TRBJ2-2; no reliable D call. CDR1 is SGHNT, CDR2 YENEEA, per germline. Trimming left V 4 bases short and J 7 bases short, with 13 bases between. This CDR3 spans 14 amino acids. The DNA of the CDR3 is TGTGCCAGCAGCTCGGTGGTGGGAAGCGGGGAGCTGTTTTTT. Protein: CASSSVVGSGELFF.

This chain connects TRBV27 to TRBJ2-2; no clear D. CDR1 is MNHEY, CDR2 SMNVEV, per germline (reference sequence). V lost 5 bases to trimming and J lost 8 bases, with 12 bases between them. The CDR3 is 13 residues long. In DNA, the CDR3 is TGTGCCAGCAGTCCTCAACTGGGAGGGGAGCTGTTTTTT. The encoded protein is CASSPQLGGELFF.

This clone has only one observation. The chain employs TRBV6-6 and TRBJ2-3; 7 nucleotides line up with TRBD2. CDR3 size: 14 residues. J gave up 4 bases and V 6 bases, and 7 bases lay outside the gene matches. Germline V CDR1 and CDR2: MNHNY, SVGAGI (reference sequence). The CDR3 nucleotides are TGTGCCAGCAGGGGGAGGGAGGGTGCAGATACGCAGTATTTT. Its protein is CASRGREGADTQYF.

This chain connects TRBV30 to TRBJ1-3; 7 nucleotides match TRBD1. The V gene's germline CDR1 is GTSNPN and CDR2 SVGIG (reference sequence). The CDR3 contains 16 residues. With V trimmed by 4 bases and J by 0 bases, 9 bases remained unmatched. CDR3 amino acids: CAWNADRTFSGNTIYF. CDR3 in DNA: TGTGCCTGGAACGCGGACAGGACGTTCTCTGGAAACACCATATATTTT.

The rearrangement joins TRBV11-1 to TRBJ2-5, with D perhaps TRBD1 (5 bases). Germline V lookup: CDR1 SGHAT, CDR2 FQDESV (reference sequence). Trimming took off 3 bases at V and 9 bases at J, with 20 bases between the two ends. The CDR3 contains 15 residues. The DNA for the CDR3 is TGTGCCAGCAGCTTCGAGACAGCGAAGAGTTCGCCCCAGTACTTC. Its translation is CASSFETAKSSPQYF.